What follows are 3 T cell receptor beta chains derived from one specimen sequenced in a study of long-term antiretroviral therapy in people with HIV. The immunoSEQ assay was v3.0, run at survey level. The method was immunoSEQ multiplex PCR; TCRdb's version includes in-frame clones alone and lacks a portion of them. This sample carries tens of thousands of clones, around 84% of them seen once, and the ten largest clones take 4.6%. The sample here was unsorted PBMCs, taken 1.3 years after starting antiretroviral therapy. The source of these receptors is a man aged 60-69 years with HIV.

V is TRBV5-1 and J is TRBJ2-1, with 10 bases identical to TRBD2. Trimming at V came to 4 bases and at J to 7 bases, leaving 8 bases not matched to a gene. Looked up from germline, CDR1 is SGHRS and CDR2 is YFSETQ. CDR3 length equals 15 residues. The CDR3 nucleotides read TGCGCCAGCAGCACCCTTGGACTAGCGGTTAATGAGCAGTTCTTC. It yields the protein CASSTLGLAVNEQFF.

The chain links TRBV5-4 to TRBJ2-1; TRBD2 matches at 7 bases. This CDR3 comprises 16 residues. V gave up 1 base and J gave up 2 bases; unmatched junction bases: 6. The germline gives CDR1 SGHNT, CDR2 YYREEE (reference sequence). CDR3 amino acids: CASSLSGGTTYNEQFF. The CDR3, as DNA: TGTGCCAGCAGCTTGTCCGGGGGGACCACCTACAATGAGCAGTTCTTC.

This rearrangement joins TRBV10-3 to TRBJ2-3; a possible D gene is TRBD2 (7 bases). Germline V gene lookup returns CDR1 ENHRY and CDR2 SYGVKD. With 7 bases removed from V and 2 bases from J, the gap between germline ends came to 16 bases. This CDR3 is built from 15 residues. For the CDR3, the DNA is TGTGCCATCACCCGGGGAGGGGGGCCCACAGATACGCAGTATTTT. Translation gives CAITRGGGPTDTQYF.